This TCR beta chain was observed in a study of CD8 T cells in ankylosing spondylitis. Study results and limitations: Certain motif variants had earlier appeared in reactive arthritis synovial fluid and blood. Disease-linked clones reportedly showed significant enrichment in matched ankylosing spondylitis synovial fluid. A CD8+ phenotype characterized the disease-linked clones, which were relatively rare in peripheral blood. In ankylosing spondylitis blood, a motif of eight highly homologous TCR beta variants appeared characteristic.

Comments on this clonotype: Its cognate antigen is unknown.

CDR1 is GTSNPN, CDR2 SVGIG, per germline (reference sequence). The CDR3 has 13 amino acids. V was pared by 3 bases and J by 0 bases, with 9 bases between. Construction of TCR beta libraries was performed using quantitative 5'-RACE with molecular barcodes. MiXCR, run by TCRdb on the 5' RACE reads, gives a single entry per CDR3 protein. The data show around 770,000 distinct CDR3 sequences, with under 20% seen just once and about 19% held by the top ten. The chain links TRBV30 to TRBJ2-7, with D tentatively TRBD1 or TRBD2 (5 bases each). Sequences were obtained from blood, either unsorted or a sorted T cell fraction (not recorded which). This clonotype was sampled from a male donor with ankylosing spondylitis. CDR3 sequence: CAWRKGTSYEQYF. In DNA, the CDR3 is TGTGCCTGGAGAAAGGGGACCTCCTACGAGCAGTACTTC.